These 23 T cell receptor beta chains share one sample of origin, sequenced in a study of blood T cell repertoires in COVID-19. Repertoires were generated with immunoSEQ multiplex PCR, while TCRdb's copy carries only in-frame clones and drops some. The sample comprises 200,000 to 300,000 clones, nearly 90% of which are singletons, and under 0.95% rests with the top ten. The sequencing input was peripheral blood. The receptors were sampled from a woman aged 25 to 39 with acute or convalescent COVID-19.

The rearrangement uses TRBV5-4 and TRBJ2-1; TRBD2 agrees at 7 bases. Germline V CDR1 and CDR2: SGHNT, YYREEE (reference sequence). Unmatched junction bases numbered 2, after V lost 0 bases and J lost 8 bases. This CDR3 is 13 amino acids long. The CDR3 spells CASSLASGDEQFF. CDR3 nucleotides: TGTGCCAGCAGCTTGGCTAGCGGAGATGAGCAGTTCTTC. Full variable domain (missing parts from reference TRBV5-4 and TRBJ2-1): ETGVTQSPTHLIKTRGQQVTLRCSSQSGHNTVSWYQQALGQGPQFIFQYYREEENGRGNFPPRFSGLQFPNYSSELNVNALELDDSALYLCASSLASGDEQFFGPGTRLTVL.

The V call is TRBV6-5, the J call TRBJ1-1; D may be TRBD1 (5 bases). CDR1 is MNHEY and CDR2 is SVGAGI in the germline V gene. V was clipped by 9 bases and J by 2 bases, with 13 bases between them. The CDR3 runs 13 residues. In DNA form, the CDR3 reads TGTGCCAGAACGGCTGACAGTAACACTGAAGCTTTCTTT. It specifies CARTADSNTEAFF.

The chain couples TRBV6-2 or TRBV6-3 to TRBJ1-2; unclear D gene. Germline CDR1 and CDR2: MNHEY and SVGEGT. V lost 4 bases to trimming and J lost 8 bases, with 8 bases between them. This CDR3 comprises 11 residues. This chain's CDR3 is CASSSGYGYTF. The CDR3 DNA reads as TGTGCCAGCAGTTCCGGGTACGGCTACACCTTC.

This chain joins TRBV7-9 and TRBJ2-7, with TRBD2 matching 12 bases. Germline values: CDR1 SEHNR, CDR2 FQNEAQ (reference sequence). The junction had 1 base not matched to a gene; V was cut back by 1 base and J by 3 bases. The CDR3 runs 15 residues. DNA for the CDR3: TGTGCCAGCAGCTTAGGGACTAGCGGGGACTACGAGCAGTACTTC. This encodes CASSLGTSGDYEQYF.

J is TRBJ2-2 and V is TRBV13, with 8 bases matching TRBD2. Per the germline V gene, CDR1 is PRHDT and CDR2 is FYEKMQ (reference sequence). The CDR3 is 15 amino acids. V was clipped by 3 bases and J by 5 bases; unmatched bases: 5. The CDR3 DNA follows: TGTGCCAGCAGCTTGGGGACTAGGGGTACCGGGGAGCTGTTTTTT. This translates into CASSLGTRGTGELFF.

The chain couples TRBV11-3 to TRBJ1-1; 8 bases line up with TRBD1. CDR3 length equals 15 residues. V was pared by 3 bases and J by 1 base, with 4 bases of the junction left unmatched. Germline CDR1 SGHNT, CDR2 YENEEA. CDR3 DNA: TGTGCCAGCAGCTTGGCCGGGACAGGGAACACTGAAGCTTTCTTT. Its translation is CASSLAGTGNTEAFF.

The rearrangement uses TRBV11-3 and TRBJ1-2; TRBD1 aligns across 12 bases. Trimming cost V 1 base and J 2 bases; bases outside gene matches: 8. The CDR3 is 18 amino acids. The V gene's germline CDR1 is SGHNT and CDR2 YENEEA. The CDR3 DNA follows: TGTGCCAGCAGCTTAGGACGGGACAGGGGGCATCCAAACTATGGCTACACCTTC. Translating gives CASSLGRDRGHPNYGYTF.

The rearrangement joins TRBV19 to TRBJ2-4, with a tentative D call TRBD2 (6 bases). Germline CDR1 LNHDA, CDR2 SQIVND (reference sequence). The CDR3 extends over 16 amino acids. Trimming shortened V by 3 bases and J by 1 base, and 13 bases separated the two germline ends. The CDR3 DNA follows: TGTGCCAGTAGTATGGAGGCTCGGGGGGCCAAAAACATTCAGTACTTC. Protein product: CASSMEARGAKNIQYF.

This clone was seen once. This chain links TRBV7-2 with TRBJ2-1; perhaps TRBD2 as D (6 bases). V was cut by 1 base and J by 4 bases, with 14 bases left in between. The CDR3 is 16 residues long. Germline V gives CDR1 SGHTA, CDR2 FQGNSA. The CDR3 DNA sequence: TGTGCCAGCAGCTTAGTAGTCGGGAGCGGGTACAATGAGCAGTTCTTC. Encoded protein: CASSLVVGSGYNEQFF.

CDR3 sequence reads: CASSPQHNPILKLFF. In DNA form, the CDR3 reads TGTGCCAGCAGCCCCCAACACAACCCAATCCTAAAACTGTTTTTT. V and J are TRBV3-1 (or the pseudogene TRBV3-2) and TRBJ1-4; D unresolved. The V and J ends lost 4 bases and 10 bases respectively, with 19 bases between them. The CDR3 totals 15 residues. Germline loops: CDR1 LGHDT, CDR2 YNNKEL (reference sequence).

The chain is built from TRBV29-1 and TRBJ2-1, with 10 bases aligning to TRBD1. The CDR3 extends over 14 amino acids. J was trimmed by 4 bases and V by 5 bases; bases with no gene match: 5. Germline V gene lookup returns CDR1 SQVTM and CDR2 ANQGSEA. The CDR3 bases are TGCAGCGTTTCCGACAGGGGGCTTTACAATGAGCAGTTCTTC. Amino acid sequence: CSVSDRGLYNEQFF.

V is TRBV19 and J is TRBJ1-1; D might be TRBD1 (5 bases). Between the trimmed V and J ends, which lost 9 bases and 1 base, there was a span of 18 bases. Per germline, CDR1 LNHDA and CDR2 SQIVND (reference sequence). CDR3 length: 15 residues. The CDR3 nucleotides read TGTGCCAGCTGTTGGCAGGGCAGGGAGAACACTGAAGCTTTCTTT. It encodes CASCWQGRENTEAFF. Full variable domain (outside the CDR3, taken from reference TRBV19 and TRBJ1-1): DGGITQSPKYLFRKEGQNVTLSCEQNLNHDAMYWYRQDPGQGLRLIYYSQIVNDFQKGDIAEGYSVSREKKESFPLTVTSAQKNPTAFYLCASCWQGRENTEAFFGQGTRLTVV.

Concerning this clone itself: Because the CDR3's place on the DNA is in doubt, the DNA is left out and the CDR3 is given as listed by TCRdb. CDR3: CASQVGTGSLHF. The chain joins TRBV19 to TRBJ2-7; the DNA was not used to check the table's D call, TRBD1. The CDR3 has 12 residues if both end residues are counted. Germline CDR1 is LNHDA and CDR2 is SQIVND (reference sequence).

The chain recombines TRBV5-4 with TRBJ2-5, with 7 bases that match TRBD1. From germline, CDR1 is SGHNT and CDR2 YYREEE (reference sequence). V dropped 3 bases and J dropped 3; count of bases not matched to a gene: 2. There are 13 residues in the CDR3. CDR3 sequence reads: CASSYGTEETQYF. The CDR3 DNA sequence: TGTGCCAGCAGCTACGGGACAGAAGAGACCCAGTACTTC.

The chain is built from TRBV6-5 and TRBJ2-1, with D possibly matching TRBD2 (6 bases). The V and J ends lost 6 bases and 3 bases respectively, with 6 bases between them. There are 12 residues in the CDR3. Germline V lookup: CDR1 MNHEY, CDR2 SVGAGI. The CDR3 is CASRDYYNEQFF. The DNA of the CDR3 is TGTGCCAGCAGGGACTACTACAATGAGCAGTTCTTC.

This rearrangement joins TRBV4-2 to TRBJ2-7; D is perhaps TRBD2 (5 bases). The CDR3 is 17 amino acids. Germline V gene lookup returns CDR1 LGHNA and CDR2 YNFKEQ. Trimming cost V 1 base and J 5 bases, with 21 bases left between them. In DNA form, the CDR3 reads TGTGCCAGCAGCCAAGGTCATGCTAGAACGAGGGTGAACGAGCAGTACTTC. Protein: CASSQGHARTRVNEQYF.

A remark on this clone: Other DNA sequences in this sample translate to the same CDR3. CDR3 in amino acids: CASSIAGYEQYF. The CDR3 nucleotides are TGTGCCAGTAGTATAGCAGGCTACGAGCAGTACTTC. The chain employs TRBV19 and TRBJ2-7; D gene ambiguous. V lost 1 base to trimming and J lost 3 bases, with 4 bases between them. Germline CDR1 is LNHDA and CDR2 is SQIVND (reference sequence). This CDR3 contains 12 residues.

The chain is built from TRBV3-1 (or the pseudogene TRBV3-2) and TRBJ2-1, with 7 bases aligning to TRBD2. The CDR3 consists of 19 residues. The J segment lost 0 bases and the V segment lost 0 bases, leaving 11 bases of the junction unmatched. Per the germline V gene, CDR1 is LGHDT and CDR2 is YNNKEL (reference sequence). The CDR3 sequence is CASSQDLVAGPYSYNEQFF. CDR3 DNA sequence: TGTGCCAGCAGCCAAGATCTGGTAGCGGGCCCCTACTCCTACAATGAGCAGTTCTTC.

This sequence joins TRBV6-2 or TRBV6-3 and TRBJ1-2; 9 bases agree with TRBD1. Germline trimming cut 4 bases from V and 8 bases from J; bases unmatched to any gene: 8. The germline V gene has CDR1 MNHEY and CDR2 SVGEGT. This CDR3 comprises 14 residues. The CDR3 coding sequence is TGTGCCAGCAGTTCTACCGGGACAGGGTACGGCTACACCTTC. This encodes CASSSTGTGYGYTF.

V usage is TRBV29-1 and J usage is TRBJ2-7; 9 bases agree with TRBD1. V was pared by 3 bases and J by 4 bases, with 10 bases of the junction left unmatched. In germline, CDR1 is SQVTM, CDR2 ANQGSEA. This CDR3 is built from 15 residues. The CDR3 DNA reads as TGCAGCGTTGAGACCGGCTGGACAGGGGAGTACGAGCAGTACTTC. Residues: CSVETGWTGEYEQYF.

The rearrangement uses TRBV9 and TRBJ2-7, with a possible D match to TRBD2 (5 bases). The CDR3 covers 15 residues. Germline assignment: CDR1 SGDLS and CDR2 YYNGEE. V shed 0 bases and J shed 3 bases, with 13 bases lying between them. The CDR3: CASSVAAGGGYEQYF. The CDR3 DNA reads TGTGCCAGCAGCGTAGCCGCCGGCGGAGGCTACGAGCAGTACTTC.

The chain recombines TRBV27 with TRBJ2-2; D remains unclear. With 6 bases removed from V and 2 bases from J, the gap between germline ends came to 7 bases. CDR1 and CDR2 (germline): MNHEY, SMNVEV (reference sequence). The CDR3 loop spans 13 amino acids. The CDR3 region is CASRRGNTGELFF. The DNA for the CDR3 is TGTGCCAGCAGAAGAGGAAACACCGGGGAGCTGTTTTTT.

The chain joins TRBV7-8 to TRBJ1-4; TRBD1 might be the D (6 bases). There are 15 residues in the CDR3. V was shortened by 5 bases and J by 5 bases, with 15 bases between the two germline ends. Germline CDR1 and CDR2: SGHVS and FQNEAQ. CDR3 region: CASSPGQIENEKLFF. CDR3 in DNA: TGTGCCAGCAGCCCCGGACAGATAGAAAATGAAAAACTGTTTTTT.